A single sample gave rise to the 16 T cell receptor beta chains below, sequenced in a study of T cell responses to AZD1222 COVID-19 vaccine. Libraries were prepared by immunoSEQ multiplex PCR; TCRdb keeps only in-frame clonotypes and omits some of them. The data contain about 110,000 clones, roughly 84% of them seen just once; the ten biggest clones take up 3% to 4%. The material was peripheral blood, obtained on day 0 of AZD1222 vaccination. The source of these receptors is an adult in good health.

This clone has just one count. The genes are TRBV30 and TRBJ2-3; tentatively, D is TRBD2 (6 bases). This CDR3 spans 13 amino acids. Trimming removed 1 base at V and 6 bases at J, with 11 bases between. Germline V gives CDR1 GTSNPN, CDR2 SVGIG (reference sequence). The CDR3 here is CAWSGLVADTQYF. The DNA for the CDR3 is TGTGCCTGGAGTGGACTAGTCGCTGATACGCAGTATTTT.

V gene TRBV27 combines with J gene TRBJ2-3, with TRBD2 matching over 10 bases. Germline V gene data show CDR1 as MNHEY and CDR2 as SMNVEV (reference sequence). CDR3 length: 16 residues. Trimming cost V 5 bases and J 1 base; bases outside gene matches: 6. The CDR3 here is CASSALTSGGTDTQYF. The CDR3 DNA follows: TGTGCCAGCAGTGCTCTAACTAGCGGGGGCACAGATACGCAGTATTTT.

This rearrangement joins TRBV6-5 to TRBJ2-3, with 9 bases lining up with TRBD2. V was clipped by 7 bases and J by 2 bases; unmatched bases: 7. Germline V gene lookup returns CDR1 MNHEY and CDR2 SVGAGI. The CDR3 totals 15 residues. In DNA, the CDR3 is TGTGCCAGCATTCCTAGCGGGGCTTACACAGATACGCAGTATTTT. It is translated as CASIPSGAYTDTQYF.

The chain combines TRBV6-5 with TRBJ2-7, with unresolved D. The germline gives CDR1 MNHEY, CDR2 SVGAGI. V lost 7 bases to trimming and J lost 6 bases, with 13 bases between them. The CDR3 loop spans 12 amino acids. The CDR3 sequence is CASTSRTTEQYF. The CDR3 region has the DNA TGTGCCAGCACCTCACGCACCACCGAGCAGTACTTC.

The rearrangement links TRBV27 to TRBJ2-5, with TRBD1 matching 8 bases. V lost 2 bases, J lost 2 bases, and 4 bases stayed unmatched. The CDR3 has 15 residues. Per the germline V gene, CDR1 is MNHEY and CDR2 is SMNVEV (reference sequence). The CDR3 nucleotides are TGTGCCAGCAGTTTACAGGGGGCAGGGCAAGAGACCCAGTACTTC. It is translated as CASSLQGAGQETQYF.

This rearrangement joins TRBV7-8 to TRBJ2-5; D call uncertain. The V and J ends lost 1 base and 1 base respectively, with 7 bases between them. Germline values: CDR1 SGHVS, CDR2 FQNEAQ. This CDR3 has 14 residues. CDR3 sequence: CASSLVRVQETQYF. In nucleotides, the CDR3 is TGTGCCAGCAGCTTAGTCCGGGTCCAAGAGACCCAGTACTTC.

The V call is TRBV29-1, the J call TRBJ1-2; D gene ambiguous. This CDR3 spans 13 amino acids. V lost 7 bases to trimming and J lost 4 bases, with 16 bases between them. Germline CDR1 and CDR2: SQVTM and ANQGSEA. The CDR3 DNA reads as TGCAGCGCTGGTGAGGCGGACGGCTATGGCTACACCTTC. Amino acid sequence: CSAGEADGYGYTF.

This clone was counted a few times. The CDR3 reads CASSPFRDGVWNTEAFF. DNA for the CDR3: TGTGCCAGCAGTCCATTCCGGGACGGAGTATGGAACACTGAAGCTTTCTTT. The chain is built from TRBV6-6 and TRBJ1-1; D might be TRBD1 (5 bases). V lost 5 bases and J lost 1, with 20 bases in between. This CDR3 has 17 amino acids. CDR1 MNHNY and CDR2 SVGAGI come from the germline V gene (reference sequence).

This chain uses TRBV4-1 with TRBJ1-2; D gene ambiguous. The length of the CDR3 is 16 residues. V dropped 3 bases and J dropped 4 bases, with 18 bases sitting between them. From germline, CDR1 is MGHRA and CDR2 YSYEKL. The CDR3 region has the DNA TGCGCCAGCAGCCAGCAACTCAAAGGTGAAGGCTATGGCTACACCTTC. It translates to CASSQQLKGEGYGYTF.

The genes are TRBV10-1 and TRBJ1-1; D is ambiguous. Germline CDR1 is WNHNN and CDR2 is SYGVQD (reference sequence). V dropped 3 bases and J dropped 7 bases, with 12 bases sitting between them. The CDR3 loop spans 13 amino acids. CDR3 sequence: CASSDSPRYEAFF. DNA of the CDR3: TGCGCCAGCAGTGACTCCCCCCGCTATGAAGCTTTCTTT.

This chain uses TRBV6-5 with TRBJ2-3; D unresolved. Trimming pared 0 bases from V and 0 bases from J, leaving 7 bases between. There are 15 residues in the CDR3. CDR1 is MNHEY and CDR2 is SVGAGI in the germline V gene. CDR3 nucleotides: TGTGCCAGCAGTTACTCGTTCGACAGCACAGATACGCAGTATTTT. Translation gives CASSYSFDSTDTQYF.

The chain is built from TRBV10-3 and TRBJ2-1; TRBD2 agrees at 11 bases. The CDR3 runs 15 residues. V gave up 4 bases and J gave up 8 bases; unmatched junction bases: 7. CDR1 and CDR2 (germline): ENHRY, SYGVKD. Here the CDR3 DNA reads TGTGCCATCAGTGTGTTAGCGGGGGGGCCAGATGAGCAGTTCTTC. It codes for CAISVLAGGPDEQFF.

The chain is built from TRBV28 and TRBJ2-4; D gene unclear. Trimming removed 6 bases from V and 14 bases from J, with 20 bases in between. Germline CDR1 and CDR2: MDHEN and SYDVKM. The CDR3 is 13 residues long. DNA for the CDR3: TGTGCCAGCAGCTCTCTTCGTCAGACCGAAGAGTACTTC. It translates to CASSSLRQTEEYF.

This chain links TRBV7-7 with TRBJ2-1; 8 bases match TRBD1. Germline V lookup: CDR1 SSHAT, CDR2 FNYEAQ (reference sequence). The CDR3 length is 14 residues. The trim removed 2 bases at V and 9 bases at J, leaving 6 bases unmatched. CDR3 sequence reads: CASSLSAGGGEQFF. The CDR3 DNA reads TGTGCCAGCAGCTTAAGCGCAGGGGGCGGTGAGCAGTTCTTC.

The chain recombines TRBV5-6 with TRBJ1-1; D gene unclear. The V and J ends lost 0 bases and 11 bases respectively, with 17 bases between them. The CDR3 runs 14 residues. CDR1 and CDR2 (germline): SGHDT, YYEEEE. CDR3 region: CASSLGHSLVMAFF. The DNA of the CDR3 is TGTGCCAGCAGCTTGGGACACAGCCTAGTCATGGCTTTCTTT.

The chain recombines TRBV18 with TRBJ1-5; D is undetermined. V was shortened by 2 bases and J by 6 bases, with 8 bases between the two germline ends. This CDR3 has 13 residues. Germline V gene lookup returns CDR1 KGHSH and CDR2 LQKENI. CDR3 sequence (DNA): TGTGCCAGCTCACCAGTTGCGAGTCAGCCCCAGCATTTT. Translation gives CASSPVASQPQHF.